These T cell receptor beta chains were read from a single sample in a study of control samples from healthy donors and cancer patients. The repertoire was sequenced with immunoSEQ multiplex PCR; TCRdb's copy has only in-frame clones and lacks some. The sample consists of around 170,000 clones, approximately 92% of them appearing once. The source material was blood. These TCRs come from a man aged 30 to 39 in good health. Each CDR3 is given with its conserved first and last residue. The D gene is left open where the match is weak. The listing skips clone size in some rows; elsewhere it reads once, few, many or a size class.

v_call: TRBV12-5
j_call: TRBJ2-4
clone_size: NA
d_call: NA
cdr3_aa: CASGLFAKNIQYF
cdr3_nt: TGTGCTAGTGGTTTGTTTGCCAAAAACATTCAGTACTTC

v_call: TRBV5-1
j_call: TRBJ1-2
clone_size: NA
d_call: NA
cdr3_aa: CASSLGDNYGYTF
cdr3_nt: TGCGCCAGCAGCCTGGGTGATAACTATGGCTACACCTTC

v_call: TRBV7-2
j_call: TRBJ1-6
clone_size: NA
d_call: NA
cdr3_aa: CASSLASRVGNSPLHF
cdr3_nt: TGTGCCAGCAGCTTAGCGTCCAGGGTTGGTAATTCACCCCTCCACTTT

v_call: TRBV7-8
j_call: TRBJ2-4
clone_size: NA
d_call: NA
cdr3_aa: CASSAVLGGKNIQYF
cdr3_nt: TGTGCCAGCAGCGCCGTGTTGGGGGGCAAAAACATTCAGTACTTC

v_call: TRBV27
j_call: TRBJ1-1
clone_size: NA
d_call: NA
cdr3_aa: CASSLRERPEAFF
cdr3_nt: TGTGCCAGCAGTTTAAGGGAGAGGCCTGAAGCTTTCTTT

v_call: TRBV9
j_call: TRBJ2-5
clone_size: NA
d_call: NA
cdr3_aa: CASSVGGQETQYF
cdr3_nt: TGTGCCAGCAGCGTAGGGGGACAAGAGACCCAGTACTTC

v_call: TRBV2
j_call: TRBJ1-1
clone_size: NA
d_call: NA
cdr3_aa: CASSTLAGTEAFF
cdr3_nt: TGTGCCAGCAGTACATTGGCCGGGACTGAAGCTTTCTTT

v_call: TRBV28
j_call: TRBJ1-5
clone_size: NA
d_call: NA
cdr3_aa: CASSWPDREFSNQPQHF
cdr3_nt: TGTGCCAGCAGTTGGCCGGACAGAGAGTTTAGCAATCAGCCCCAGCATTTT

v_call: TRBV10-3
j_call: TRBJ1-1
clone_size: NA
d_call: NA
cdr3_aa: CATWSGWDTEAFF
cdr3_nt: TGTGCCACGTGGTCAGGGTGGGACACTGAAGCTTTCTTT

v_call: TRBV5-4
j_call: TRBJ1-3
clone_size: once
d_call: NA
cdr3_aa: CASSPAPQGAANTIYF
cdr3_nt: TGTGCCAGCAGCCCGGCCCCCCAGGGCGCCGCAAACACCATATATTTT

v_call: TRBV11-2
j_call: TRBJ2-2
clone_size: few
d_call: TRBD2
cdr3_aa: CASSTRTSANTGELFF
cdr3_nt: TGTGCCAGCAGCACCCGGACTAGCGCGAACACCGGGGAGCTGTTTTTT

v_call: TRBV11-2
j_call: TRBJ2-5
clone_size: NA
d_call: NA
cdr3_aa: CASSSGQSPGPETQYF
cdr3_nt: TGTGCCAGCAGCTCAGGACAGAGTCCCGGTCCGGAGACCCAGTACTTC

v_call: TRBV5-1
j_call: TRBJ1-3
clone_size: NA
d_call: NA
cdr3_aa: CASSPKSRGLGNTIYF
cdr3_nt: TGCGCCAGCAGCCCCAAGTCCAGGGGCCTAGGAAACACCATATATTTT

v_call: TRBV10-1
j_call: TRBJ1-4
clone_size: NA
d_call: NA
cdr3_aa: CASSLEGLANEKLFF
cdr3_nt: TGCGCCAGCAGCCTCGAAGGGTTGGCTAATGAAAAACTGTTTTTT

v_call: TRBV24-1
j_call: TRBJ2-2
clone_size: NA
d_call: TRBD1
cdr3_aa: CATSDLPGQGATGELFF
cdr3_nt: TGTGCCACCAGTGATTTGCCGGGACAGGGAGCCACCGGGGAGCTGTTTTTT